The 3 T cell receptor beta chains below were found in one sample sequenced in a study of T-cell memory formation after mild COVID-19. One entry per CDR3 protein, called by TCRdb with MiXCR from the 5' RACE reads. The sample lists about 310,000 distinct CDR3 sequences; more than 15% were seen once. The sequenced sample was PBMCs or a T cell subset sorted from them (not recorded which). These receptors were taken from a man between 18 and 35 years old who had mild COVID-19 (a few samples of this study predate the infection). Cell type and time point are not known.

The genes are TRBV29-1 and TRBJ1-2; D not resolved. Deletions cut 7 bases from V and 2 bases from J, with 11 bases between. The CDR3 has 12 amino acids. CDR1 and CDR2 (germline): SQVTM, ANQGSEA. CDR3 DNA: TGCAGCGCCGAGACGGAGAACTATGGCTACACCTTC. As protein: CSAETENYGYTF.

The chain couples TRBV7-9 to TRBJ2-3; TRBD2 might be the D (5 bases). The CDR3 spans 18 residues. The germline V gene encodes CDR1 SEHNR and CDR2 FQNEAQ (reference sequence). V lost 3 bases and J lost 1, with 20 bases in between. CDR3 in amino acids: CASSLRVVAPGGTDTQYF. CDR3 bases: TGTGCCAGCAGCTTGAGGGTCGTAGCGCCCGGTGGCACAGATACGCAGTATTTT. Together with reference TRBV7-9 and TRBJ2-3, the CDR3 gives the full variable domain: DTGVSQNPRHKITKRGQNVTFRCDPISEHNRLYWYRQTLGQGPEFLTYFQNEAQLEKSRLLSDRFSAERPKGSFSTLEIQRTEQGDSAMYLCASSLRVVAPGGTDTQYFGPGTRLTVL.

The chain links TRBV6-5 to TRBJ1-1, with 7 bases lining up with TRBD1. Per germline, CDR1 MNHEY and CDR2 SVGAGI. Trimming cost V 0 bases and J 4 bases; bases outside gene matches: 11. The CDR3 runs to 17 residues. The CDR3: CASSYSTGPPVVTEAFF. The CDR3 DNA sequence: TGTGCCAGCAGTTACTCGACAGGGCCCCCGGTAGTCACTGAAGCTTTCTTT.